These T cell receptor beta chains were read from a single sample in a study of T cell repertoires in cytomegalovirus infection. A single record per CDR3 protein comes from TCRdb applying MiXCR to the reads. The table has approximately 250,000 distinct CDR3 sequences, roughly 10% seen once. Sequenced input: PBMCs. Receptor source: a human donor in good health (CMV status not recorded). Some clones in this sample may be carry-over from other donors' samples. Each CDR3 is given with its conserved first and last residue. A D gene is named only where the DNA matches it firmly. Clone sizes are given selectively: once, few, many, or a class where the clone is expanded.

d_call: .
clone_size: few
j_call: TRBJ2-1
v_call: TRBV5-4
cdr3_nt: TGTGCCAGCAGCTTGGTGCCTTTCAATGAGCAGTTCTTC
cdr3_aa: CASSLVPFNEQFF

d_call: .
clone_size: many
j_call: TRBJ1-2
v_call: TRBV27
cdr3_nt: TGTGCCAGCACCACCACCGGGGGGAGTCTCGGCTATGGCTACACCTTC
cdr3_aa: CASTTTGGSLGYGYTF

d_call: .
clone_size: .
j_call: TRBJ1-2
v_call: TRBV18
cdr3_nt: TGTGCCAGCTCACCCTCAGGACTGGGAGAGGAGCGGTGGGGCTACACCTTC
cdr3_aa: CASSPSGLGEERWGYTF

d_call: TRBD1
clone_size: .
j_call: TRBJ1-1
v_call: TRBV7-6
cdr3_nt: TGTGCCAGCAGGCGTGGGGACAGCATGAACACTGAAGCTTTCTTT
cdr3_aa: CASRRGDSMNTEAFF

d_call: TRBD2
clone_size: many
j_call: TRBJ2-3
v_call: TRBV7-2
cdr3_nt: TGTGCCAGCAGCTATAGCGGGGTGGCCCCCACAGATACGCAGTATTTT
cdr3_aa: CASSYSGVAPTDTQYF

d_call: TRBD2
clone_size: many
j_call: TRBJ2-4
v_call: TRBV7-2
cdr3_nt: TGTGCCAGCAGCTTAGCGCTAGCGGGGGGTGTACAGTACTTC
cdr3_aa: CASSLALAGGVQYF

d_call: .
clone_size: few
j_call: TRBJ1-2
v_call: TRBV4-3
cdr3_nt: TGCGCCAGCAGCCAAGATCCTTGGGGGGCTGAGAGAAACTATGGCTACACCTTC
cdr3_aa: CASSQDPWGAERNYGYTF

d_call: TRBD1
clone_size: many
j_call: TRBJ2-3
v_call: TRBV12-3/TRBV12-4
cdr3_nt: TGTGCCAGCAGACTTACGGGACAGGGGGTCTCAGATACGCAGTATTTT
cdr3_aa: CASRLTGQGVSDTQYF

d_call: .
clone_size: .
j_call: TRBJ1-3
v_call: TRBV27
cdr3_nt: TGTGCCAGCTCGGACCTGAACTCTGGAAACACCATATATTTT
cdr3_aa: CASSDLNSGNTIYF

d_call: TRBD2
clone_size: many
j_call: TRBJ2-7
v_call: TRBV19
cdr3_nt: TGTGCCAGTAGTATAGCCCTAGCGGGAGGGGAGCAGTACTTC
cdr3_aa: CASSIALAGGEQYF

d_call: .
clone_size: .
j_call: TRBJ1-4
v_call: TRBV25-1
cdr3_nt: TGTGCCAGCAGTGAATATTCGGCCCAAAGGAGGGAAAAACTGTTTTTT
cdr3_aa: CASSEYSAQRREKLFF

d_call: .
clone_size: many
j_call: TRBJ2-1
v_call: TRBV7-2
cdr3_nt: TGTGCCAGCAGCTTACAATTCGGAATTAGCCACAATGAGCAGTTCTTC
cdr3_aa: CASSLQFGISHNEQFF

d_call: .
clone_size: few
j_call: TRBJ1-6
v_call: TRBV4-3
cdr3_nt: TGCGCCAGCAGCCAAGTTGGGAACAGGAATAATTCACCCCTCCACTTT
cdr3_aa: CASSQVGNRNNSPLHF

d_call: TRBD2
clone_size: few
j_call: TRBJ2-1
v_call: TRBV6-2/TRBV6-3
cdr3_nt: TGTGCCACGGGGGGACTAGCGGGGATTAGCTCCTACAATGAGCAGTTCTTC
cdr3_aa: CATGGLAGISSYNEQFF

d_call: .
clone_size: few
j_call: TRBJ2-1
v_call: TRBV5-1
cdr3_nt: TGCGCCAGCAGCTTAGGAGTAAGGGGTCCCTCCTACAATGAGCAGTTCTTC
cdr3_aa: CASSLGVRGPSYNEQFF

d_call: .
clone_size: many
j_call: TRBJ1-1
v_call: TRBV18
cdr3_nt: TGTGCCAGCTCACCAACTTCAGGGTCCTGGAACACTGAAGCTTTCTTT
cdr3_aa: CASSPTSGSWNTEAFF

d_call: TRBD1
clone_size: few
j_call: TRBJ2-5
v_call: TRBV29-1
cdr3_nt: TGCAGCGTCGGGACAGGGGTAGAGACCCAGTACTTC
cdr3_aa: CSVGTGVETQYF

d_call: .
clone_size: .
j_call: TRBJ2-7
v_call: TRBV12-3/TRBV12-4
cdr3_nt: TGTGCCAGCAGTTTAAGGGCTGCCACCTACGAGCAGTACTTC
cdr3_aa: CASSLRAATYEQYF

d_call: TRBD2
clone_size: many
j_call: TRBJ2-3
v_call: TRBV7-2
cdr3_nt: TGTGCCAGCAGCTCCCCTACTAGCGGGAGCACAGATACGCAGTATTTT
cdr3_aa: CASSSPTSGSTDTQYF

d_call: .
clone_size: many
j_call: TRBJ2-2
v_call: TRBV6-2/TRBV6-3
cdr3_nt: TGTGCCAGCACTGGACAGTCGAACACCGGGGAGCTGTTTTTT
cdr3_aa: CASTGQSNTGELFF

d_call: .
clone_size: many
j_call: TRBJ2-5
v_call: TRBV7-2
cdr3_nt: TGTGCCAGCAGCCTTACCAAACAAGAGACCCAGTACTTC
cdr3_aa: CASSLTKQETQYF

d_call: TRBD1
clone_size: few
j_call: TRBJ1-3
v_call: TRBV6-5
cdr3_nt: TGTGCCAGCAGCCCCGGACAGGCCGATGGAAACACCATATATTTT
cdr3_aa: CASSPGQADGNTIYF

d_call: TRBD1
clone_size: .
j_call: TRBJ2-7
v_call: TRBV2
cdr3_nt: TGTGCCAGCGGGGACAGGGGGTCCTACGAGCAGTACTTC
cdr3_aa: CASGDRGSYEQYF

d_call: .
clone_size: few
j_call: TRBJ2-7
v_call: TRBV25-1
cdr3_nt: TGTGCCAGCAGGACGGACTACGAGCAGTACTTC
cdr3_aa: CASRTDYEQYF

d_call: .
clone_size: .
j_call: TRBJ1-1
v_call: TRBV27
cdr3_nt: TGTGCCAGCAGTTCTGGGACGGCGAACACTGAAGCTTTCTTT
cdr3_aa: CASSSGTANTEAFF

d_call: TRBD1
clone_size: few
j_call: TRBJ1-2
v_call: TRBV7-2
cdr3_nt: TGTGCCAGCAGCACAGGGGTAGGGTATGGCTACACCTTC
cdr3_aa: CASSTGVGYGYTF

d_call: TRBD1
clone_size: .
j_call: TRBJ2-2
v_call: TRBV13
cdr3_nt: TGTGCCAGCAGCTTCACAGGGGTTTTCGGGGAGCTGTTTTTT
cdr3_aa: CASSFTGVFGELFF

d_call: .
clone_size: many
j_call: TRBJ1-5
v_call: TRBV7-9
cdr3_nt: TGTGCCAGCAGCTCTGGACAGAATAGCAATCAGCCCCAGCATTTT
cdr3_aa: CASSSGQNSNQPQHF

d_call: TRBD1
clone_size: few
j_call: TRBJ1-1
v_call: TRBV29-1
cdr3_nt: TGCAGCGTCCAGACAGGGAGAGGGACTGAAGCTTTCTTT
cdr3_aa: CSVQTGRGTEAFF

d_call: TRBD1
clone_size: many
j_call: TRBJ1-6
v_call: TRBV7-6
cdr3_nt: TGTGCCAGCAGCTTAGCGACAGGGCCTAATTCACCCCTCCACTTT
cdr3_aa: CASSLATGPNSPLHF

d_call: .
clone_size: many
j_call: TRBJ1-1
v_call: TRBV7-2
cdr3_nt: TGTGCCAGCAGCGTTACAGGGTCCACTGAAGCTTTCTTT
cdr3_aa: CASSVTGSTEAFF